The 18 T cell receptor beta chains below all came from one sample that was sequenced in a study of T cell repertoires in cytomegalovirus infection. TCRdb itself ran the reads through MiXCR, one entry per CDR3 protein. The repertoire holds 60,000 to 75,000 distinct CDR3 sequences, with around 30% as singletons. Their cognate antigens are unknown. Source: CD8+ T cells from cultured PBMCs, taken from culture after CMV antigen stimulation. These receptors all stem from a human donor in good health (CMV status not recorded). Some clones in this sample may be carry-over from other donors' samples.

This chain joins TRBV19 and TRBJ2-7, with TRBD1 identical over 10 bases. V trimming: 6 bases; J trimming: 3 bases; junction bases outside the gene matches: 8. Germline assignment: CDR1 LNHDA and CDR2 SQIVND (reference sequence). The CDR3 has 15 amino acids. The CDR3 DNA is TGTGCCAGTAGGTCCGGGACAGGGGACTTCTACGAGCAGTACTTC. Protein sequence: CASRSGTGDFYEQYF.

This clonotype was counted ten times or more. This chain joins TRBV7-2 and TRBJ1-6; D is uncertain. Germline V gene sequence: CDR1 SGHTA, CDR2 FQGNSA. CDR3 length: 12 amino acids. V lost 3 bases and J 11 bases, leaving 8 bases between the germline ends. CDR3 sequence reads: CASSLEDPPLHF. CDR3 coding DNA: TGTGCCAGCAGCTTGGAGGATCCACCCCTCCACTTT.

The chain is built from TRBV12-3 or TRBV12-4 and TRBJ1-1; TRBD1 aligns across 8 bases. The CDR3 is made up of 15 amino acids. Trimming removed 1 base from V and 3 bases from J; junction bases left unmatched: 4. The CDR3 spells CASSLVDRAHTEAFF. For the CDR3, the DNA is TGTGCCAGCAGTTTAGTGGACAGGGCCCACACTGAAGCTTTCTTT.

This sequence joins TRBV11-3 and TRBJ2-1, with TRBD1 identical over 8 bases. The CDR3 length is 14 residues. The V gene end was trimmed by 7 bases and the J gene end by 2 bases; junction bases not matched to a gene: 4. The germline CDR1 and CDR2 sequences are SGHNT and YENEEA. The CDR3 DNA reads TGTGCCAGCACCTCGACAGGGGCCTACAATGAGCAGTTCTTC. Protein product: CASTSTGAYNEQFF.

This clonotype was seen at least ten times. This chain links TRBV7-2 with TRBJ1-2, with a possible D match to TRBD1 (5 bases). The germline CDR1 and CDR2 sequences are SGHTA and FQGNSA. V was trimmed by 5 bases and J by 4 bases, leaving 8 bases between them. This CDR3 has 12 residues. CDR3 protein: CASSRGVYGYTF. CDR3 sequence (DNA): TGTGCCAGCAGCCGAGGGGTCTATGGCTACACCTTC. Full variable domain (missing parts from reference TRBV7-2 and TRBJ1-2): GAGVSQSPSNKVTEKGKDVELRCDPISGHTALYWYRQSLGQGLEFLIYFQGNSAPDKSGLPSDRFSAERTGGSVSTLTIQRTQQEDSAVYLCASSRGVYGYTFGSGTRLTVV.

In this sample, this clonotype turned up many times. V and J are TRBV7-6 and TRBJ2-2; TRBD2 matches 9 bases. The length of the CDR3 is 19 residues. CDR1 is SGHVS and CDR2 is FNYEAQ in the germline V gene. J gave up 1 base and V 5 bases, and 14 bases lay outside the gene matches. The CDR3 bases are TGTGCCAGCAGCCCGGTAGCGGGAGAGGGGACCGTGAACACCGGGGAGCTGTTTTTT. It translates to CASSPVAGEGTVNTGELFF.

The rearrangement links TRBV19 to TRBJ1-1, with 7 positions matching TRBD1. The J segment lost 0 bases and the V segment lost 8 bases, leaving 9 bases of the junction unmatched. The CDR3 is made up of 15 amino acids. CDR1 and CDR2 (germline): LNHDA, SQIVND (reference sequence). For the CDR3, the DNA is TGTGCCAGTTTGGAAGGGGGCGGAATGAACACTGAAGCTTTCTTT. Its protein product is CASLEGGGMNTEAFF.

There are many counts of this clonotype. The chain couples TRBV7-9 to TRBJ1-5; possible D gene TRBD1, 6 bases. Trimming pared 4 bases from V and 0 bases from J, leaving 13 bases between. CDR3 length equals 16 residues. Looked up from germline, CDR1 is SEHNR and CDR2 is FQNEAQ (reference sequence). CDR3 amino acids: CASSSNRAGSNQPQHF. DNA of the CDR3: TGTGCCAGCAGCTCCAACAGGGCTGGTAGCAATCAGCCCCAGCATTTT.

J is TRBJ1-5 and V is TRBV9; D might be TRBD1 (6 bases). The V end lost 0 bases, the J end lost 8 bases, and 15 bases lay between the germline ends. Germline loops: CDR1 SGDLS, CDR2 YYNGEE. This CDR3 comprises 15 residues. The CDR3: CASSVEGQLREPQHF. CDR3 nucleotides: TGTGCCAGCAGCGTAGAAGGACAGCTCCGCGAGCCCCAGCATTTT.

The V call is TRBV27, the J call TRBJ1-4; possible D gene TRBD1, 5 bases. V was clipped by 4 bases and J by 8 bases, with 14 bases between them. Germline CDR1 and CDR2: MNHEY and SMNVEV (reference sequence). This CDR3 spans 14 amino acids. The CDR3 region has the DNA TGTGCCAGCAGTTCTTCAGGGTTTGAGGAAAAACTGTTTTTT. This gives the protein CASSSSGFEEKLFF.

The table lists this clonotype with a few counts. This chain's CDR3 is CAISELGTGVSYEQYF. The DNA of the CDR3 is TGTGCCATCAGTGAGTTGGGGACAGGGGTTAGCTACGAGCAGTACTTC. The chain uses TRBV10-3 and TRBJ2-7; 10 bases are a match to TRBD1. Unmatched junction bases numbered 6, after V lost 1 base and J lost 3 bases. Per the germline V gene, CDR1 is ENHRY and CDR2 is SYGVKD. The CDR3 length is 16 residues.

This clonotype was seen a handful of times. The chain employs TRBV12-3 or TRBV12-4 and TRBJ2-1; D is tentatively TRBD1 or TRBD2 (6 bases each). Trimming shortened V by 5 bases and J by 2 bases, and 13 bases separated the two germline ends. CDR3 length: 15 amino acids. Written as DNA, the CDR3 is TGTGCCAGCAGTCCTTTTCGGGGGCCCTACAATGAGCAGTTCTTC. Protein sequence: CASSPFRGPYNEQFF.

This clonotype turned up a few times. J is TRBJ1-4 and V is TRBV5-1; TRBD1 aligns across 9 bases. Looked up from germline, CDR1 is SGHRS and CDR2 is YFSETQ. J was trimmed by 6 bases and V by 0 bases; bases with no gene match: 15. This CDR3 is built from 19 residues. The CDR3 region is CASSLGGTTGQGWDEKLFF. For the CDR3, the DNA is TGCGCCAGCAGCTTGGGAGGAACCACCGGACAGGGGTGGGATGAAAAACTGTTTTTT. The whole variable domain, filled in from reference TRBV5-1 and TRBJ1-4, reads KAGVTQTPRYLIKTRGQQVTLSCSPISGHRSVSWYQQTPGQGLQFLFEYFSETQRNKGNFPGRFSGRQFSNSRSEMNVSTLELGDSALYLCASSLGGTTGQGWDEKLFFGSGTQLSVL.

This clonotype was counted at least ten times. The chain joins TRBV7-9 to TRBJ1-2, with D tentatively TRBD1 (5 bases). The germline V gene encodes CDR1 SEHNR and CDR2 FQNEAQ (reference sequence). The V and J ends lost 3 bases and 6 bases respectively, with 20 bases between them. This CDR3 is 16 amino acids long. The CDR3 here is CASSLRDSKPSHGYTF. DNA of the CDR3: TGTGCCAGCAGCTTGAGAGACAGTAAACCATCTCATGGCTACACCTTC.

The chain recombines TRBV14 with TRBJ2-7; tentative D call: TRBD1 (6 bases). The CDR3 length is 15 residues. Germline V gene sequence: CDR1 SGHDN, CDR2 FVKESK. V lost 1 base and J lost 2, with 12 bases in between. The CDR3 DNA reads as TGTGCCAGCAGCCAAGCAGGGGTTCTTCCCTACGAGCAGTACTTC. Amino acids: CASSQAGVLPYEQYF.

The gene calls are TRBV11-3 and TRBJ1-6; unclear D gene. The length of the CDR3 is 15 residues. The germline V gene encodes CDR1 SGHNT and CDR2 YENEEA. V was clipped by 0 bases and J by 6 bases, with 9 bases between them. In DNA form, the CDR3 reads TGTGCCAGCAGCTTAGATGCTAAGAGTAATTCACCCCTCCACTTT. Translated: CASSLDAKSNSPLHF. The full variable domain, in which reference TRBV11-3 and TRBJ1-6 provide the parts outside the CDR3, is EAGVVQSPRYKIIEKKQPVAFWCNPISGHNTLYWYLQNLGQGPELLIRYENEEAVDDSQLPKDRFSAERLKGVDSTLKIQPAELGDSAVYLCASSLDAKSNSPLHFGNGTRLTVT.

This clonotype has more than one count but fewer than ten. CDR3 DNA: TGTGCCAGCAGCTACACGGGAGTCCCCTACGAGCAGTACTTC. Translating gives CASSYTGVPYEQYF. The V gene is TRBV11-2, the J gene TRBJ2-7; TRBD2 is a possible D gene (6 bases). Looked up from germline, CDR1 is SGHAT and CDR2 is FQNNGV. The CDR3 contains 14 residues. V shed 4 bases and J shed 2 bases, with 12 bases lying between them.

This clonotype was recorded many times. V and J are TRBV2 and TRBJ2-6; D unresolved. The CDR3 spans 21 residues. Trimming stripped 3 bases from V and 1 base from J, with 25 bases between. The germline gives CDR1 SNHLY, CDR2 FYNNEI. DNA for the CDR3: TGTGCCAGCAGTGATAGGGCGGTGCGAACCCCCCAATATTCTGGGGCCAACGTCCTGACTTTC. Translating it yields CASSDRAVRTPQYSGANVLTF.